The sequence of this T cell receptor delta chain was determined in a study of γδ T cells in repeated Plasmodium falciparum infection. About the research overall: Malian children with intense seasonal malaria exposure were compared with matched Australian children. Over about 610 days, donors received four mosquito-bite P. falciparum NF54 infections.

Details on this clone: This is likely an artifact of a read error, given a far larger clone one base away. This sample includes further DNA sequences coding for the same CDR3.

CDR1 is GEAIGNYY and CDR2 is EKD in the germline V gene. This CDR3 spans 17 amino acids. Flow sorting of PBMC yielded separate Vgamma9/Vdelta2+ and Vdelta2-negative gammadelta T cell populations for bulk repertoire analysis. TCRdb re-called the multiplex PCR reads via CATT. The sample contains roughly 86,000 delta-chain clones, roughly 1.4% of which appear only once. The sequenced sample consisted of gamma-delta T cells from blood. No J gene was named, though the V gene is TRDV2. This clonotype was obtained from a pool of human donors (malaria-infected and uninfected, not separated). CDR3 bases: TGTGCCTGTGACGCGTTAACTACTCTGCGCCCGGCCGATAAACTCATCTTC. Protein sequence: CACDALTTLRPADKLIF.